This TCR beta chain emerged from a study of PD-1 blockade in classical Hodgkin lymphoma. Trimming removed 2 bases from V and 6 bases from J, with 14 bases in between. The CDR3 covers 14 residues. The germline V gene has CDR1 MNHNY and CDR2 SVGAGI (reference sequence). Assay used: immunoSEQ multiplex PCR; TCRdb lists only in-frame clones, some missing. This table holds tens of thousands of clones, around four fifths found once. All the patients suffered relapse after autologous stem cell transplantation, and brentuximab vedotin exposure differed. Classification of best responses gave complete response, partial response or progressive disease.

This chain connects TRBV6-6 to TRBJ2-7; weak D call: TRBD1 (6 bases). The receptor was isolated from a human donor with classical Hodgkin lymphoma. The sample in question was peripheral blood mononuclear cells (PBMCs), obtained at baseline. CDR3: CASSYPGTQSEQYF. CDR3 nucleotide sequence: TGTGCCAGCAGTTACCCCGGGACACAAAGCGAGCAGTACTTC.